Detailed here is one T cell receptor beta chain. Study processing details: Estimates of nucleated cell counts were drawn from the amplification of reference gene primers. Some clones are missing from TCRdb's copy, which holds only in-frame ones; the method was immunoSEQ multiplex PCR. The V and J calls and clone size were taken over from that table, and D and trimming were inferred from the DNA. The sample lists 100,000 to 150,000 clones; 86% were seen once. The sample comes from a study of blood T cell repertoires in COVID-19. Overall study: Specimens from acute and convalescent COVID-19 originated in the United States, Italy and Spain. PBMCs, B-cell-depleted T cells, or T cells were the source of the cDNA or gDNA that made up the material.

V was clipped by 1 base and J by 3 bases; unmatched bases: 7. In germline, CDR1 is LGHDT, CDR2 YNNKEL (reference sequence). This CDR3 has 16 amino acids. The specimen sequenced was peripheral blood. This chain connects TRBV3-1 (or the pseudogene TRBV3-2) to TRBJ1-1; 8 nucleotides agree with TRBD1. This receptor was obtained from a woman in her sixties or seventies with COVID-19, enrolled during active disease. CDR3 coding DNA: TGTGCCAGCAGCCAAGGTACACCAGGGGGCTACACTGAAGCTTTCTTT. Translated: CASSQGTPGGYTEAFF.